A selection of T cell receptor beta chains follows, all from one sample in a study of T cell repertoires in cytomegalovirus infection. MiXCR, run by TCRdb on the reads, gives a single entry per CDR3 protein. The sample has 300,000 or so distinct CDR3 sequences, 25% seen once. Which antigens these TCRs recognize remains unknown. Sample: cultured PBMCs, taken from culture after CMV antigen stimulation. The receptor source for this set is a human donor in good health (CMV status not recorded). Some clones in this sample may be carry-over from other donors' samples. The CDR3 runs from the conserved cysteine through the conserved F or W. D genes are given only for firm matches. Expanded clones are given a class, and other clones once, few, many or no size at all.

d_gene: NA
abundance: few
v_gene: TRBV12-3/TRBV12-4
j_gene: TRBJ2-5
CDR3aa: CASSPWGQETQYF
CDR3nt: TGTGCCAGCAGTCCTTGGGGCCAAGAGACCCAGTACTTC

d_gene: NA
abundance: NA
v_gene: TRBV19
j_gene: TRBJ2-3
CDR3aa: CASTNPFGDTQYF
CDR3nt: TGTGCCAGTACCAACCCCTTTGGGGATACGCAGTATTTT

d_gene: NA
abundance: NA
v_gene: TRBV2
j_gene: TRBJ2-2
CDR3aa: CASSVGGPNTGELFF
CDR3nt: TGTGCCAGCAGTGTAGGGGGTCCTAACACCGGGGAGCTGTTTTTT

d_gene: NA
abundance: NA
v_gene: TRBV18
j_gene: TRBJ1-1
CDR3aa: CASSPLDTNTEAFF
CDR3nt: TGTGCCAGCTCACCACTGGACACGAACACTGAAGCTTTCTTT

d_gene: NA
abundance: few
v_gene: TRBV6-2/TRBV6-3
j_gene: TRBJ1-1
CDR3aa: CASSSGTSRTEAFF
CDR3nt: TGTGCCAGCAGTTCAGGGACATCCCGCACTGAAGCTTTCTTT

d_gene: NA
abundance: few
v_gene: TRBV28
j_gene: TRBJ1-5
CDR3aa: CASSLFQVNQPQHF
CDR3nt: TGTGCCAGCAGTTTATTCCAGGTCAATCAGCCCCAGCATTTT

d_gene: NA
abundance: NA
v_gene: TRBV12-5
j_gene: TRBJ2-1
CDR3aa: CASGPETGLRNEQFF
CDR3nt: TGTGCTAGTGGCCCGGAGACGGGCTTAAGGAATGAGCAGTTCTTC

d_gene: NA
abundance: NA
v_gene: TRBV27
j_gene: TRBJ2-7
CDR3aa: CASTASYNPGVEQYF
CDR3nt: TGTGCCAGCACGGCTAGCTATAACCCTGGAGTGGAGCAGTACTTC

d_gene: NA
abundance: many
v_gene: TRBV13
j_gene: TRBJ2-5
CDR3aa: CASSSSSTGETQYF
CDR3nt: TGTGCCAGCAGCTCCTCATCGACAGGAGAGACCCAGTACTTC

d_gene: TRBD2
abundance: NA
v_gene: TRBV4-1
j_gene: TRBJ2-5
CDR3aa: CASSQDRGAGGGETQYF
CDR3nt: TGCGCCAGCAGCCAAGATCGGGGAGCGGGAGGAGGGGAGACCCAGTACTTC

d_gene: TRBD2
abundance: few
v_gene: TRBV20-1
j_gene: TRBJ2-1
CDR3aa: CSARKKGGGRAEDNEQFF
CDR3nt: TGCAGTGCTAGAAAAAAAGGGGGCGGGAGGGCCGAGGACAATGAGCAGTTCTTC

d_gene: NA
abundance: NA
v_gene: TRBV11-2
j_gene: TRBJ1-4
CDR3aa: CASSLGAKLFF
CDR3nt: TGTGCCAGCAGCTTAGGGGCAAAACTGTTTTTT

d_gene: NA
abundance: few
v_gene: TRBV7-3
j_gene: TRBJ2-3
CDR3aa: CASSYGPPNPQYF
CDR3nt: TGTGCCAGCAGCTACGGACCTCCTAATCCGCAGTATTTT

d_gene: NA
abundance: NA
v_gene: TRBV27
j_gene: TRBJ2-3
CDR3aa: CASSLRRVVGTQYF
CDR3nt: TGTGCCAGCAGTTTACGACGTGTAGTGGGTACGCAGTATTTT

d_gene: NA
abundance: NA
v_gene: TRBV4-1
j_gene: TRBJ2-1
CDR3aa: CASSQDLGRKYNEQFF
CDR3nt: TGCGCCAGCAGCCAAGATCTGGGTAGAAAATACAATGAGCAGTTCTTC

d_gene: TRBD1
abundance: NA
v_gene: TRBV29-1
j_gene: TRBJ1-1
CDR3aa: CSVRDRGATEAFF
CDR3nt: TGCAGCGTTAGGGACAGGGGGGCCACTGAAGCTTTCTTT

d_gene: TRBD2
abundance: NA
v_gene: TRBV4-2
j_gene: TRBJ2-1
CDR3aa: CASSQSGRYNEQFF
CDR3nt: TGTGCCAGCAGCCAGAGCGGGAGATACAATGAGCAGTTCTTC

d_gene: NA
abundance: few
v_gene: TRBV19
j_gene: TRBJ2-2
CDR3aa: CASSIWPGANTGELFF
CDR3nt: TGTGCCAGTAGTATTTGGCCAGGGGCGAACACCGGGGAGCTGTTTTTT

d_gene: TRBD1
abundance: few
v_gene: TRBV29-1
j_gene: TRBJ1-1
CDR3aa: CSPDRGLNTEAFF
CDR3nt: TGCAGCCCTGACAGGGGGCTGAACACTGAAGCTTTCTTT

d_gene: NA
abundance: many
v_gene: TRBV4-3
j_gene: TRBJ2-1
CDR3aa: CASSQDYQAYNEQFF
CDR3nt: TGCGCCAGCAGCCAAGACTACCAGGCCTACAATGAGCAGTTCTTC

d_gene: TRBD2
abundance: once
v_gene: TRBV15
j_gene: TRBJ2-5
CDR3aa: CATSRPKGLAGGGETQYF
CDR3nt: TGTGCCACCAGCAGACCAAAGGGACTAGCGGGAGGAGGGGAGACCCAGTACTTC

d_gene: NA
abundance: many
v_gene: TRBV7-2
j_gene: TRBJ2-4
CDR3aa: CASSLVSRAKNIQYF
CDR3nt: TGTGCCAGCAGCTTAGTAAGTCGAGCCAAAAACATTCAGTACTTC